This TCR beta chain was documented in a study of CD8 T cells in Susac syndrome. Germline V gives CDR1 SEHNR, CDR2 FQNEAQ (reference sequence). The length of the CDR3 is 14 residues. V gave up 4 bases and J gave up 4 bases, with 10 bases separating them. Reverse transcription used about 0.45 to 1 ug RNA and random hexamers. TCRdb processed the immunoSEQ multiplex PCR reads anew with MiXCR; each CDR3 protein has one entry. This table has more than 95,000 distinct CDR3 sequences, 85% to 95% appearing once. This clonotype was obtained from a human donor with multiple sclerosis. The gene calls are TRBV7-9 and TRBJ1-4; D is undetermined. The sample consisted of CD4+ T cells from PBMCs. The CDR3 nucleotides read TGTGCCAGCAGCTCAAATCGGGGTAATGAAAAACTGTTTTTT. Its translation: CASSSNRGNEKLFF.